Listed below are T cell receptor beta chains from one sample, sequenced in a study of tumor-infiltrating lymphocytes in primary liver carcinoma. TCRdb redid the calling of the multiplex PCR reads with MiXCR, one entry per CDR3 protein. The data hold 250,000 to 400,000 distinct CDR3 sequences, with less than 75% observed a single time. The sample was peripheral blood. Receptors originate from a man aged 35-49 years with primary liver carcinoma and hepatitis B virus infection. Both conserved end residues are part of each CDR3. D genes are given only for firm matches. The size entry is marked missing in some rows and otherwise reads once, few, many or a size class.

clone_size | j_call | d_call | v_call | cdr3_aa | cdr3_nt
NA | TRBJ2-7 | NA | TRBV28 | CASSLPQYEQYF | TGTGCCAGCAGTTTACCCCAATACGAGCAGTACTTC
NA | TRBJ2-7 | NA | TRBV7-8 | CASSWSGTPEDTYEQYF | TGTGCCAGCAGCTGGTCCGGGACCCCGGAGGACACCTACGAGCAGTACTTC
NA | TRBJ2-7 | NA | TRBV29-1 | CSVLFVSGHEQYF | TGCAGCGTTCTGTTCGTCAGTGGCCACGAGCAATACTTC
NA | TRBJ2-4 | NA | TRBV7-9 | CASSPSGQGLAKNIQYF | TGTGCCAGCAGCCCCAGCGGTCAGGGTCTAGCCAAAAACATTCAGTACTTC
few | TRBJ2-7 | TRBD1 | TRBV28 | CASSTGQGGYEQYF | TGTGCCAGCAGCACGGGACAGGGCGGGTACGAGCAGTACTTC
NA | TRBJ2-2 | NA | TRBV5-5 | CASSWRGGGRSEELFF | TGTGCCAGCAGCTGGCGTGGTGGCGGACGGTCCGAGGAGCTGTTTTTT
NA | TRBJ1-6 | NA | TRBV28 | CVSSGVKGRLNSPLHF | TGTGTCAGCAGTGGGGTAAAGGGCCGGCTTAATTCACCCCTCCACTTT
few | TRBJ2-2 | NA | TRBV28 | CASRLGSGELFF | TGTGCCAGCAGGTTGGGGAGTGGGGAGCTGTTTTTT
once | TRBJ1-1 | NA | TRBV5-8 | CTSSYRRSMGTEAFF | TGTACCAGCAGCTACAGACGTTCTATGGGCACTGAAGCTTTCTTT
NA | TRBJ1-5 | NA | TRBV5-1 | CASSLERLGPDTQHF | TGCGCCAGCAGCTTGGAAAGGCTAGGGCCAGATACGCAGCATTTT
once | TRBJ2-3 | TRBD2 | TRBV7-8 | CASSSSGGIVDTQYF | TGTGCCAGCAGCTCAAGCGGGGGTATCGTAGATACGCAGTATTTT
many | TRBJ2-4 | TRBD2 | TRBV6-1 | CASSGRTSGSSGKNIQYF | TGTGCCAGCAGTGGACGGACTAGCGGGAGTTCGGGCAAAAACATTCAGTACTTC
NA | TRBJ2-5 | TRBD1 | TRBV11-2 | CASTVTGVEIQYF | TGTGCCAGCACCGTGACAGGGGTGGAGATCCAGTACTTC
few | TRBJ2-5 | NA | TRBV5-4 | CASSLGFASGETQYF | TGTGCCAGCAGCTTGGGCTTCGCTAGTGGAGAGACCCAGTACTTC
few | TRBJ2-3 | NA | TRBV30 | CAWSEGTGTDTQYF | TGTGCCTGGTCCGAGGGGACCGGCACAGATACGCAGTATTTT
few | TRBJ1-4 | NA | TRBV6-5 | CASSYSGVSMGEKLFF | TGTGCCAGCAGTTACTCGGGCGTCTCTATGGGTGAAAAACTGTTTTTT
NA | TRBJ2-7 | TRBD1 | TRBV27 | CASSLFWGQGSYEQYF | TGTGCCAGCAGTTTATTTTGGGGACAGGGGTCCTACGAGCAGTACTTC